Below are 22 T cell receptor beta chains sequenced from a single sample in a study of circulating CD8 cells and anti-PD-1 response in melanoma. The QIAseq Immune Repertoire TCR panel built the libraries from roughly 16 ng of total RNA. A single record per CDR3 protein comes from TCRdb applying MiXCR to the reads. The sample contains roughly 1,600 distinct CDR3 sequences, around a tenth of which appear only once. Four subsets defined by PD-1 and/or TIGIT were sorted from live CD3+CD8+TCRalphabeta+ cells. The source material was CD8+ T cells from PBMCs, sampled at baseline or after one month of anti-PD-1 therapy (not recorded which). The receptors here all came from a human donor with melanoma.

Relative to its sample, this clonotype is medium-sized. Germline and junction disagree at one end, which may indicate a read error. This chain connects TRBV6-5 to TRBJ1-2; unclear D gene. Germline assignment: CDR1 MNHEY and CDR2 SVGAGI. CDR3 size: 16 residues. The CDR3 region is CDSSYSDGVPIYGYTF. DNA for the CDR3: TGTGACAGCAGTTACTCTGACGGAGTCCCAATCTATGGCTACACCTTC.

By sample fraction, this clonotype is medium-sized. The chain joins TRBV19 to TRBJ2-3; TRBD2 matches 11 bases. The CDR3 is 15 amino acids. CDR1 is LNHDA and CDR2 is SQIVND in the germline V gene (reference sequence). After removal of 7 bases from V and 4 bases from J, the junction contained 7 bases not matched to a gene. The DNA for the CDR3 is TGTGCCAGTATGAGGGGGACTAGCGGCTCAGATACGCAGTATTTT. As protein: CASMRGTSGSDTQYF.

In this sample, this clonotype is medium-sized (0.01 to 0.1%). The CDR3 DNA reads TGCAGCGCTTGCCAGGACGCCCACGAGCAGTACTTC. Translated: CSACQDAHEQYF. The chain links TRBV29-1 to TRBJ2-7; D is uncertain. Trimming cost V 7 bases and J 5 bases, with 15 bases left between them. This CDR3 region has 12 residues. Per the germline V gene, CDR1 is SQVTM and CDR2 is ANQGSEA.

This clonotype ranks as medium-sized. CDR3 bases: TGTGCCAGCAGCTCCGCTAGCGGGGGGGGCGGCCCCTATACCTACGAGCAGTACTTC. It is translated as CASSSASGGGGPYTYEQYF. The chain combines TRBV5-6 with TRBJ2-7, with 12 bases that match TRBD2. Per germline, CDR1 SGHDT and CDR2 YYEEEE. The CDR3 runs 19 residues. The V gene end was trimmed by 3 bases and the J gene end by 2 bases; junction bases not matched to a gene: 15.

This clonotype is medium-sized by share. The chain has TRBV28 and TRBJ1-2; D is uncertain. This CDR3 comprises 11 residues. V gave up 10 bases and J gave up 3 bases, with 9 bases separating them. Germline V gene lookup returns CDR1 MDHEN and CDR2 SYDVKM. CDR3 residues: CATGRDYGYTF. Written as DNA, the CDR3 is TGTGCCACCGGACGGGACTATGGCTACACCTTC.

This clonotype rates as large (0.1 to 1%). The chain employs TRBV19 and TRBJ2-2; a weak D match, TRBD1 (6 bases). V lost 9 bases and J 3 bases, leaving 11 bases between the germline ends. This CDR3 is 13 amino acids long. Germline V gives CDR1 LNHDA, CDR2 SQIVND (reference sequence). The CDR3 loop reads CASQGWDTGELFF. CDR3 bases: TGTGCCAGCCAGGGGTGGGACACCGGGGAGCTGTTTTTT.

This clonotype is medium-sized (0.01 to 0.1%). V usage is TRBV28 and J usage is TRBJ2-3; 10 nucleotides align to TRBD2. The germline gives CDR1 MDHEN, CDR2 SYDVKM. The CDR3 sequence is 14 residues long. Trimming removed 8 bases from V and 6 bases from J; junction bases left unmatched: 8. The CDR3 sequence: CASARAGGPDTQYF. The DNA for the CDR3 is TGTGCCAGCGCCCGAGCGGGGGGGCCGGATACGCAGTATTTT.

The chain employs TRBV2 and TRBJ1-2, with 8 bases lining up with TRBD1. This CDR3 region has 14 residues. Trimming cost V 3 bases and J 4 bases; bases outside gene matches: 4. Germline loops: CDR1 SNHLY, CDR2 FYNNEI. The CDR3 spells CASSERTGIYGYTF. The CDR3 DNA reads TGTGCCAGCAGTGAGCGGACAGGGATCTATGGCTACACCTTC.

By frequency in the sample, this clonotype is medium-sized. V is TRBV12-5 and J is TRBJ2-3, with D possibly called TRBD1 or TRBD2 (6 bases each). Germline V gives CDR1 LGHNT, CDR2 FRNRAP. The CDR3 contains 15 residues. V was cut by 6 bases and J by 5 bases, with 18 bases left in between. In DNA, the CDR3 is TGTGCTAGTGGCCGAGGGGGGTCTCCCCGAGATACGCAGTATTTT. Translated: CASGRGGSPRDTQYF. Based on the CDR3 plus reference TRBV12-5 and TRBJ2-3, the full variable domain is DARVTQTPRHKVTEMGQEVTMRCQPILGHNTVFWYRQTMMQGLELLAYFRNRAPLDDSGMPKDRFSAEMPDATLATLKIQPSEPRDSAVYFCASGRGGSPRDTQYFGPGTRLTVL.

In its sample, this clonotype ranks as medium-sized. V usage is TRBV7-3 and J usage is TRBJ2-7; 12 bases are shared with TRBD1. Germline V gene sequence: CDR1 SGHTA, CDR2 FQGTGA. The J segment lost 6 bases and the V segment lost 0 bases, leaving 12 bases of the junction unmatched. The CDR3 is 18 amino acids. The CDR3 DNA is TGTGCCAGCAGCTTAACCCCATCCGGGACAGGGGGCTTCGGCGAGCAGTACTTC. Translation: CASSLTPSGTGGFGEQYF.

This clonotype is categorized as large. The V gene is TRBV2, the J gene TRBJ2-1; 8 nucleotides align to TRBD1. The V segment lost 6 bases and the J segment 2 bases; nucleotides outside the gene matches: 6. CDR1 is SNHLY and CDR2 is FYNNEI in the germline V gene. The CDR3 contains 15 residues. The CDR3 loop reads CASSAPTGAYNEQFF. The CDR3 nucleotides are TGTGCCAGCAGCGCCCCGACAGGGGCCTACAATGAGCAGTTCTTC.

This clonotype is classed as large (0.1 to 1%). The chain uses TRBV9 and TRBJ2-2, with TRBD2 matching 8 bases. CDR1 and CDR2 from the germline V gene are SGDLS and YYNGEE. The CDR3 length is 14 residues. V gave up 4 bases and J gave up 4 bases; unmatched junction bases: 3. CDR3 sequence (DNA): TGTGCCAGCAGCACCGGGGGGGGCACCGGGGAGCTGTTTTTT. Translating it yields CASSTGGGTGELFF.

In its sample, this clonotype ranks as large (0.1 to 1%). The chain is built from TRBV14 and TRBJ2-3; D gene unclear. CDR1 is SGHDN and CDR2 is FVKESK in the germline V gene. Trimming removed 1 base from V and 2 bases from J, with 10 bases in between. CDR3 length: 15 amino acids. The CDR3 sequence: CASSQANPNTDTQYF. CDR3 bases: TGTGCCAGCAGCCAAGCGAACCCAAACACAGATACGCAGTATTTT.

Concerning this clonotype itself: At one boundary the junction diverges from the germline segment, which might be a read error. The chain carries TRBV19 and TRBJ1-5; D uncertain. The CDR3 is 14 residues long. Looked up from germline, CDR1 is LNHDA and CDR2 is SQIVND (reference sequence). CDR3 nucleotides: TGTGCCAGTAGTATGGGGAGTAGCAATCAGCCCCAACATTTT. Translating gives CASSMGSSNQPQHF.

By sample fraction, this clonotype is large. The rearrangement links TRBV6-5 to TRBJ1-2, with D maybe TRBD1 (5 bases). V was trimmed by 8 bases and J by 4 bases, leaving 11 bases between them. The CDR3 has 12 amino acids. From germline, CDR1 is MNHEY and CDR2 SVGAGI. CDR3: CASRAGLYGYTF. The CDR3 DNA follows: TGTGCCAGCCGTGCGGGGCTCTATGGCTACACCTTC.

This clonotype is labeled as medium-sized. V is TRBV30 and J is TRBJ2-1, with 10 bases lining up with TRBD2. Germline assignment: CDR1 GTSNPN and CDR2 SVGIG (reference sequence). Trimming took 1 base from V and 4 from J; bases not matched to a gene: 1. The CDR3 consists of 14 residues. The CDR3 coding sequence is TGTGCCTGGAGTGAACTAGCGGGATACAATGAGCAGTTCTTC. Translation: CAWSELAGYNEQFF.

This clonotype is deemed medium-sized. The gene calls are TRBV27 and TRBJ2-7; no clear D gene. From germline, CDR1 is MNHEY and CDR2 SMNVEV (reference sequence). The ends were cut back, 2 bases at V and 3 bases at J, with 8 bases in the middle. The CDR3 loop spans 13 amino acids. CDR3 nucleotides: TGTGCCAGCAGTTTAGGGCGCTTCTACGAGCAGTACTTC. Translated, it gives CASSLGRFYEQYF.

Points on this clonotype: A read error is possible here, since a much larger clone lies one base away. The genes are TRBV19 and TRBJ2-2; no clear D gene. V gave up 3 bases and J gave up 3 bases, with 11 bases separating them. CDR3 length: 15 amino acids. CDR1 and CDR2 from the germline V gene are LNHDA and SQIVND (reference sequence). CDR3 bases: TGTGCCAGTAGTATCATCAGCTCGTACACCGGGGAGCTGTTTTTT. It is translated as CASSIISSYTGELFF.

This clonotype is deemed medium-sized (0.01 to 0.1%). The chain has TRBV27 and TRBJ2-1; 12 nucleotides match TRBD2. V shed 2 bases and J 4 bases; nucleotides not matched to a gene: 0. Germline V gene sequence: CDR1 MNHEY, CDR2 SMNVEV (reference sequence). This CDR3 is 15 amino acids long. The CDR3 reads CASSLTSGGYNEQFF. The CDR3 DNA is TGTGCCAGCAGTTTAACTAGCGGGGGGTACAATGAGCAGTTCTTC.

Details on this clonotype: A much larger clone lies one base from this, so it may be a read error. This rearrangement joins TRBV19 to TRBJ2-1; a weak D match, TRBD2 (5 bases). The V gene's germline CDR1 is LNHDA and CDR2 SQIVND (reference sequence). V lost 7 bases, J lost 0 bases, and 13 bases lay in between. The CDR3 runs to 15 residues. The chain's CDR3 is CASNIGGGSYNEQFF. CDR3 coding DNA: TGTGCCAGTAATATCGGAGGCGGCTCCTACAATGAGCAGTTCTTC.

Judged by abundance, this clonotype is medium-sized. The chain is built from TRBV25-1 and TRBJ1-1; a possible D gene is TRBD1 (5 bases). Germline V lookup: CDR1 MGHDK, CDR2 SYGVNS. The V end lost 1 base, the J end lost 6 bases, and 9 bases lay between the germline ends. The CDR3 contains 13 residues. In nucleotides, the CDR3 is TGTGCCAGCAGTGAATTGCTAGGGGCTGAAGCTTTCTTT. It is translated as CASSELLGAEAFF.

By frequency in the sample, this clonotype is medium-sized. V is TRBV27 and J is TRBJ2-6; 7 bases are shared with TRBD2. Germline V gene sequence: CDR1 MNHEY, CDR2 SMNVEV (reference sequence). V lost 5 bases and J lost 0; bases outside the gene matches: 10. The CDR3 consists of 18 residues. The CDR3 bases are TGTGCCAGCAGTCCCCGGGGTAGCGGGCTCTCTGGGGCCAACGTCCTGACTTTC. Translation gives CASSPRGSGLSGANVLTF.